This paragraph covers one TCR beta chain sequence. No antigen is known for it. This specimen belongs to a study of identical twins. Findings of the study overall: Where beta out-of-frame sequences were concerned, excess twin sharing was weaker. Beta clonotypes that were abundant in cord blood contained fewer insertions, a pattern absent from memory repertoires.

Each donor (without exception) was a healthy Caucasian. Unique molecular identifiers were present on cDNA, and template switching added a universal primer site. TCRdb reprocessed the 5' RACE reads via MiXCR and lists one record per CDR3 protein. There are around 1.7 million distinct CDR3 sequences in the sample; under 35% occur only once, and 0.27% lies in the top ten. Unmatched junction bases numbered 8, after V lost 8 bases and J lost 2 bases. This CDR3 is built from 14 residues. Sequenced: cord blood. The TCR comes from a newborn girl in good health. The chain recombines TRBV12-3 or TRBV12-4 with TRBJ2-7, with 8 bases identical to TRBD2. This CDR3 is CASASGTSPYEQYF. CDR3 nucleotides: TGTGCCAGCGCCTCCGGGACTAGTCCCTACGAGCAGTACTTC.